This T cell receptor (beta chain) came from a study of blood T cell repertoires in COVID-19. Study-level information: Sources were T cells, B-cell-depleted T cells, or PBMCs; the material itself was cDNA or gDNA.

This clone appeared a few times. Per the germline V gene, CDR1 is MNHEY and CDR2 is SVGAGI. This CDR3 contains 14 residues. Germline trimming cut 6 bases from V and 2 bases from J; bases unmatched to any gene: 5. As processed by the authors: Reference gene primer amplification in the assay estimated nucleated cell counts. Assay used: immunoSEQ multiplex PCR; TCRdb lists only in-frame clones, some missing. The V and J calls and clone size come from that table; D and trimming were worked out from the DNA. The data hold around 70,000 clones, with 60% to 85% observed a single time. This receptor was obtained from a man aged 70-80 years with acute or convalescent COVID-19. The sequenced material came from peripheral blood. The J gene is TRBJ2-7, the V gene TRBV6-5; 9 bases are a match to TRBD2. As DNA, the CDR3 is TGTGCCAGCAGGGGGCGGGAGGGAACCTACGAGCAGTACTTC. Translation gives CASRGREGTYEQYF.